This T cell receptor beta chain was found in a study of long-term antiretroviral therapy in people with HIV. Researchers report immunoSEQ v3.0 was run at survey level. TCRdb keeps only in-frame clones here, not all; method: immunoSEQ multiplex PCR. The table shows about 22,000 clones, with 79% occurring only once. With regard to this clone: The antigen remains undetermined.

Trimming stripped 5 bases from V and 2 bases from J, with 12 bases between. There are 15 residues in the CDR3. CDR1 MNHEY and CDR2 SMNVEV come from the germline V gene (reference sequence). Notes on the study in general: Repertoires looked antigen-experienced, with only a slight naive shift after ART.

Per donor, a minimum of one pre-ART and a minimum of two post-ART PBMC samples were available. Cryopreserved PBMC, at about 0.9-11 million per sample, were present before DNA extraction. The source is a woman between 35 and 50 years old with HIV. The specimen comprised unsorted PBMCs, sampled 4.1 years after starting antiretroviral therapy. The chain employs TRBV27 and TRBJ2-2; TRBD1 might be the D (6 bases). This chain's CDR3 is CASSPQGPNTGELFF. The CDR3 DNA is TGTGCCAGCAGTCCCCAGGGGCCTAACACCGGGGAGCTGTTTTTT.